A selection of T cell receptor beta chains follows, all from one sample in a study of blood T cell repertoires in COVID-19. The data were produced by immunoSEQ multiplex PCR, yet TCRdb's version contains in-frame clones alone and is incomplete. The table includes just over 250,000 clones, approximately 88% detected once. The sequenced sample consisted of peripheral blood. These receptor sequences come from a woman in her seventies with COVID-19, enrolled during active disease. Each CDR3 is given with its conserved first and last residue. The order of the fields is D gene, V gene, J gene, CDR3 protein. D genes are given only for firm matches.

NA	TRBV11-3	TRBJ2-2	CASSLDPLPPGELFF
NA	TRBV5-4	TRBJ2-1	CASSLHPGIGNEQFF
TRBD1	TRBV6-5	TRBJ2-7	CASIRDRVHEQYF
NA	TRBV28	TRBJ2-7	CASRQGPYEQYF
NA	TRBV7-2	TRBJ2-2	CASSIRGTGELFF
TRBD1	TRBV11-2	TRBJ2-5	CASSSQTGSETQYF
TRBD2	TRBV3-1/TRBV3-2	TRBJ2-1	CASSQGSGRAGGGQFF
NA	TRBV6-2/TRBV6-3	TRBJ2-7	CASSYWRVSYEQYF
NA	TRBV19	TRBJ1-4	CASSRLQGSGEKLFF
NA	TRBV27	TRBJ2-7	CASSLSTGGAEVYEQYF
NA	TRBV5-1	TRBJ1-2	CASSSQGADYGYTF
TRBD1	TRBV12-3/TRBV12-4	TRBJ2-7	CASSLTGHEQYF
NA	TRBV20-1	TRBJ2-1	CSAGPRREQFF